Below are 8 T cell receptor beta chains sequenced from a single sample in a study of blood T cell repertoires in COVID-19 (dated by TCRdb to the early 2020s). Library creation used the immunoSEQ multiplex PCR assay. The source is immuneACCESS, and TCRdb retained only in-frame sequences with V and J called. Part of the clones is not carried over; for the studies checked, unresolved V genes explain less than half of this, and the remainder is unexplained. The table for this sample lists about 62,000 clones; roughly 85% of them were counted only once. The ten largest clones represent 1% to 1.5% of the sample. Sample: peripheral blood. Source of these receptors: a woman aged 80 or older with acute or convalescent COVID-19.

The chain employs TRBV19 and TRBJ2-1; the match to TRBD1 covers 8 bases. V lost 7 bases and J lost 0; bases outside the gene matches: 5. The germline gives CDR1 LNHDA, CDR2 SQIVND (reference sequence). The CDR3 runs 15 residues. CDR3 in amino acids: CASNEGQVSYNEQFF. In DNA, the CDR3 is TGTGCCAGTAACGAGGGACAGGTCTCCTACAATGAGCAGTTCTTC.

The chain is built from TRBV28 and TRBJ1-6; 9 bases fit TRBD1. CDR3 length: 14 amino acids. Germline-derived CDR1 and CDR2 are MDHEN and SYDVKM. V lost 3 bases and J lost 10; bases outside the gene matches: 4. CDR3 in DNA: TGTGCCAGCAGTTTCCGGACAGGGGTCTCACCCCTCCACTTT. Its protein is CASSFRTGVSPLHF.

This clone was seen once. V usage is TRBV5-1 and J usage is TRBJ2-2; a weak D match, TRBD1 (5 bases). V lost 4 bases to trimming and J lost 5 bases, with 9 bases between them. Germline CDR1 and CDR2: SGHRS and YFSETQ. The CDR3 has 13 residues. The CDR3 sequence: CASSIGETGELFF. The CDR3, as DNA: TGCGCCAGCAGCATAGGGGAAACCGGGGAGCTGTTTTTT.

This chain connects TRBV6-4 to TRBJ2-3; 8 bases are a match to TRBD1. The CDR3 is 15 residues long. The J segment lost 4 bases and the V segment lost 3 bases, leaving 6 bases of the junction unmatched. CDR1 is MRHNA, CDR2 SNTAGT, per germline. CDR3: CASSDQGAISDTQYF. CDR3 coding DNA: TGTGCCAGCAGTGATCAGGGGGCCATATCAGATACGCAGTATTTT.

This rearrangement joins TRBV7-9 to TRBJ2-7, with 11 bases matching TRBD2. With V trimmed by 5 bases and J by 4 bases, 4 bases remained unmatched. This CDR3 spans 14 amino acids. The germline CDR1 and CDR2 sequences are SEHNR and FQNEAQ (reference sequence). CDR3 in amino acids: CASSPGTSGYEQYF. The CDR3 coding sequence is TGTGCCAGCAGCCCAGGGACTAGCGGTTACGAGCAGTACTTC.

This chain joins TRBV28 and TRBJ1-6; 9 bases align to TRBD1. Germline V gene lookup returns CDR1 MDHEN and CDR2 SYDVKM. The J segment lost 14 bases and the V segment lost 5 bases, leaving 13 bases of the junction unmatched. This CDR3 has 15 residues. The CDR3 region has the DNA TGTGCCAGCAGTCCCCCCGGGACAGGGAGCCCATCCCTCCACTTT. As protein: CASSPPGTGSPSLHF.

The rearrangement joins TRBV30 to TRBJ1-1; D unclear. V was trimmed by 4 bases and J by 1 base, leaving 13 bases between them. Germline-derived CDR1 and CDR2 are GTSNPN and SVGIG (reference sequence). This CDR3 region has 14 residues. The CDR3 spells CAWTVRTKNTEAFF. As DNA, the CDR3 is TGTGCCTGGACGGTTAGGACTAAGAACACTGAAGCTTTCTTT.

The V and J genes are TRBV25-1 and TRBJ1-4; D gene ambiguous. The V and J ends lost 0 bases and 3 bases respectively, with 2 bases between them. CDR1 and CDR2 (germline): MGHDK, SYGVNS. The CDR3 extends over 13 amino acids. Written as DNA, the CDR3 is TGTGCCAGCAGTGAATACGCTAATGAAAAACTGTTTTTT. As protein: CASSEYANEKLFF. The full variable domain, completed using reference TRBV25-1 and TRBJ1-4, is EADIYQTPRYLVIGTGKKITLECSQTMGHDKMYWYQQDPGMELHLIHYSYGVNSTEKGDLSSESTVSRIRTEHFPLTLESARPSHTSQYLCASSEYANEKLFFGSGTQLSVL.